This T cell receptor beta chain was retrieved from a study of blood T cells in healthy people across ages (dated by TCRdb to 2015 to 2017). Turning to the overall study: In model experiments, template switching captured roughly one uniquely barcoded TCR beta cDNA molecule for every two T cells. Donors were grouped into four age groups: young (average approximately 16 years), middle-aged (around 39), aged (62) and long-lived (around 80). The study measured age-related changes in TCR beta repertoire diversity using deep sequencing normalized with unique cDNA molecular identifiers. To avoid experimental bias, donors of different ages were randomly spread across the sequencing lanes. Two additional independent replicas of 1 million unique cDNA reads from the same blood draw were analyzed for two donors (one aged 18 to 30 and one aged 80 or older). Study-wide conclusions, independent of this receptor: Observed TCR beta diversity correlated strongly with the percentage of naive T cells measured by flow cytometry. Observed TCR beta diversity per million T cells fell roughly linearly with age, and a significant reduction was already apparent by age roughly 41. Because profiling used bulk unsorted PBMCs, naive and antigen-experienced compartments could not be compared conclusively. Total diversity estimates from one million sequenced T cells were considered lower bounds and underestimates. The CMV infection status of donors was not known, potentially confounding age-related changes in expanded clonotypes. Compared with the aged group, more naive CD4+ T cells, fewer expanded clones and increased TCR diversity were shown by the long-lived group, suggesting age selection.

This clonotype was counted a few times. It has no known antigen specificity. Within one base of it there is no much larger clone, and no base qualities were kept. The donors were about 40 Caucasian individuals from Russia, aged roughly 6 to 90 years, who were systemically healthy. About 10 milliliters of peripheral blood were drawn from each donor into EDTA-treated Vacutainer tubes. Ficoll-Paque density-gradient centrifugation was used to isolate PBMCs, with at least 6 million obtained per sample. Trizol reagent was used to extract total RNA from the PBMCs, yielding at least 5.5 micrograms per sample. The percentages of naive CD45RAhigh/CD27high T cells were determined by flow cytometry on a PBMC aliquot from every donor. The CDR3 contains 15 residues, cysteine and phenylalanine counted. The entry retains the CDR3 DNA only, 45 bases that are in frame from base 1. V gives up 5 bases and J gives up 6 bases, and the segment between their germline ends measures 16 bases.

Library preparation was by 5' RACE. Sequenced on an Illumina HiSeq 2500. The second PCR ran for roughly 6 to 11 cycles and used a J-beta primer mix along with a sample-barcoded 5' primer. A unique molecular identifier was introduced onto each TCR beta cDNA molecule by a template-switch 5' adaptor carrying 12 random nucleotides. At least 3 million CDR3-containing paired-end reads were obtained from each sample. The Mint cDNA synthesis kit, primed by a TRBC-specific oligonucleotide, was used to synthesize first-strand cDNA from all RNA. After uracil-DNA glycosylase treatment, a first 18-cycle PCR used universal primers M1SS and BC2_uni_R on all cDNA. The original pipeline was this. Normalization of each sample was performed by random selection of 1 million high-quality reads, each carrying a distinct molecular identifier. Instead of being binned into consensus sequences, reads with shared molecular identifiers were discarded. CDR3 identification, clonotype clustering and error correction used MiTCR with a Q25 quality threshold and the strictest error-elimination algorithm. A nonparametric unseen species model with Euler transformation was used to estimate a lower bound on total TCR beta diversity. TCRdb's own reprocessing of the public reads used fastp at Q25 and MiXCR and kept productive beta chains. Each entry merges the rows of one CDR3 protein and shows their most common DNA and genes. TCRdb, rather than the study authors, made the V and J calls. Counted in this sample were more than 1.4 million distinct CDR3 sequences; 40% to 50% of them appeared once. The top ten hold 7% to 9% of the sample.

Rearrangement joined TRBV12-3 or TRBV12-4 to TRBJ1-4; the best D guess is TRBD1, with 6 bases matching. This TCR derives from a woman under 30 in good health. Sequenced: blood. In nucleotides, the sequence is TGTGCCAGCAGTCCCCCCGGGGGCGTTGATGAAAAACTGTTTTTT. Its protein is CASSPPGGVDEKLFF.